The 10 T cell receptor beta chains listed next were all sequenced from one sample in a study of blood T cells in healthy people across ages (dated by TCRdb to the mid-2010s). The method was 5' RACE. Sequencing was carried out with an Illumina HiSeq 2500. The second PCR ran for roughly 7 to 12 cycles and used a J-beta primer mix along with a sample-barcoded 5' primer. TCRdb reworked the public reads: Q25 trimming with fastp, MiXCR clone assembly, productive beta chains retained. All rows with the same CDR3 protein become a single entry with the most common DNA and genes. The sample records some 670,000 distinct CDR3 sequences, about 50% of which are singletons. Together, the top ten hold 13% of the sample. Material for sequencing was blood. Every receptor here comes from a woman aged 80 or over in good health.

The genes are TRBV12-3 or TRBV12-4 and TRBJ1-3, with 7 bases identical to TRBD1. V gave up 6 bases and J gave up 2 bases; unmatched junction bases: 7. CDR3 size: 15 residues. CDR3 nucleotide sequence: TGTGCCAGCAGGGCGGGACAGCTAACTGGAAACACCATATATTTT. Protein: CASRAGQLTGNTIYF.

This clonotype was seen at least ten times. The CDR3 bases are TGTGCCACAGGGGGGACTAGCGGAGTATACAATGAGCAGTTCTTC. Residues: CATGGTSGVYNEQFF. J is TRBJ2-1 and V is TRBV3-1; 11 positions match TRBD2. V lost 10 bases and J lost 4; bases outside the gene matches: 9. The CDR3 is 15 residues long. Per germline, CDR1 LGHDT and CDR2 YNNKEL (reference sequence).

This clonotype has only a few counts. The J gene is TRBJ2-4, the V gene TRBV20-1, with D maybe TRBD2 (6 bases). Germline-derived CDR1 and CDR2 are DFQATT and SNEGSKA (reference sequence). The CDR3 is 14 amino acids. Trimming removed 0 bases at V and 6 bases at J, with 12 bases between. The CDR3 coding sequence is TGCAGTGCTAGAGATGGGAGGACACTAAACATTCAGTACTTC. Translation gives CSARDGRTLNIQYF.

There are many counts of this clonotype. V gene TRBV7-2 combines with J gene TRBJ2-3; 9 bases are shared with TRBD2. The CDR3 spans 16 residues. CDR1 SGHTA and CDR2 FQGNSA come from the germline V gene. V shed 0 bases and J 5 bases; nucleotides not matched to a gene: 6. DNA for the CDR3: TGTGCCAGCAGCTTAGCGTCTTCTAGCGGGGTAGATACGCAGTATTTT. As protein: CASSLASSSGVDTQYF.

The chain joins TRBV29-1 to TRBJ2-1; tentatively, D is TRBD1 or TRBD2 (5 bases each). The V gene's germline CDR1 is SQVTM and CDR2 ANQGSEA. This CDR3 contains 14 residues. V dropped 5 bases and J dropped 8 bases, with 19 bases sitting between them. The CDR3 DNA follows: TGCAGCGTTAGGGGACGGATTCGATTCGATGAGCAGTTCTTC. It specifies CSVRGRIRFDEQFF.

The V call is TRBV11-2, the J call TRBJ2-1; TRBD1 aligns across 11 bases. CDR3 size: 17 residues. CDR1 is SGHAT and CDR2 is FQNNGV in the germline V gene. The V gene end was trimmed by 5 bases and the J gene end by 3 bases; junction bases not matched to a gene: 9. The CDR3 region is CASSNPRTGGIYNEQFF. For the CDR3, the DNA is TGTGCCAGCAGCAACCCCCGGACAGGGGGCATCTACAATGAGCAGTTCTTC.

This clonotype has a handful of counts. At one of its ends the junction is not consistent with the germline gene, which may arise from a read error. This chain joins TRBV3-1 and TRBJ2-5; TRBD1 matches at 7 bases. From germline, CDR1 is LGHDT and CDR2 YNNKEL (reference sequence). CDR3 length equals 14 residues. The DNA of the CDR3 is TGTGCCGGCAGCCAGGGGGTCACATCGGAGACCCAGTACTTC. Encoded protein: CAGSQGVTSETQYF.

About this clonotype itself: A much more abundant neighbour one base away suggests this may be a read error. V and J are TRBV12-3 or TRBV12-4 and TRBJ2-7; TRBD2 agrees at 9 bases. V lost 2 bases, J lost 7 bases, and 15 bases stayed unmatched. CDR3 length: 17 amino acids. The CDR3 DNA is TGTGCCAGCAGTTTAAAGGCTCGGCTAGCGGGGATCAATGAGCAGTACTTC. This translates into CASSLKARLAGINEQYF.

This clonotype was seen at least ten times. The rearrangement joins TRBV6-5 to TRBJ1-6; D might be TRBD1 (5 bases). Trimming cost V 8 bases and J 10 bases, with 21 bases left between them. The germline V gene encodes CDR1 MNHEY and CDR2 SVGAGI. The CDR3 consists of 15 residues. Written as DNA, the CDR3 is TGTGCCAGCTCTCCCCAGCAGGGCAGGGTCTCACCCCTCCACTTT. As protein: CASSPQQGRVSPLHF.

The V call is TRBV7-2, the J call TRBJ2-3; a possible D gene is TRBD2 (6 bases). The CDR3 runs 15 residues. Trimming removed 0 bases from V and 6 bases from J, with 13 bases in between. In germline, CDR1 is SGHTA, CDR2 FQGNSA. This chain's CDR3 is CASSLARRGFDTQYF. DNA for the CDR3: TGTGCCAGCAGCTTAGCACGACGGGGGTTTGATACGCAGTATTTT.